These T cell receptor beta chains were read from a single sample in a study of vaccination effects on CD4 cells after COVID-19. Clones were sequenced by immunoSEQ multiplex PCR, and TCRdb holds only the in-frame ones, with some missing. The table shows more than 25,000 clones, with approximately 68% occurring only once. These receptors' antigens are unknown. The input for sequencing was CD4+ T cells from PBMCs cultured with HCoV-229E spike peptides, taken before COVID-19 vaccination. The source is a human donor who received a COVID-19 vaccine. The CDR3 runs from the conserved cysteine through the conserved F or W. The order of the fields is J gene, clone size, D gene, V gene, CDR3 protein, CDR3 DNA. The D gene is left open where the match is weak. Only part of the rows carry a size: once, few, many, or a class if the clone is expanded.

J gene: TRBJ1-3; clone size: NA; D gene: NA; V gene: TRBV5-4; CDR3 protein: CASSLPGTGNTIYF; CDR3 DNA: TGTGCCAGCAGCTTGCCAGGGACTGGAAACACCATATATTTT
J gene: TRBJ2-7; clone size: NA; D gene: NA; V gene: TRBV3-1/TRBV3-2; CDR3 protein: CASSQSSYEQYF; CDR3 DNA: TGTGCCAGCAGCCAATCTTCCTACGAGCAGTACTTC
J gene: TRBJ1-1; clone size: few; D gene: NA; V gene: TRBV28; CDR3 protein: CASTPYGRNTEAFF; CDR3 DNA: TGTGCCAGCACCCCCTACGGGAGGAACACTGAAGCTTTCTTT
J gene: TRBJ1-6; clone size: NA; D gene: TRBD1; V gene: TRBV4-2; CDR3 protein: CASQTGASSYNSPLHF; CDR3 DNA: TGTGCCAGTCAAACAGGGGCGAGCTCCTATAATTCACCCCTCCACTTT
J gene: TRBJ1-2; clone size: once; D gene: NA; V gene: TRBV10-3; CDR3 protein: CAISEEGSWYGYTF; CDR3 DNA: TGTGCCATCAGTGAGGAAGGGTCTTGGTATGGCTACACCTTC
J gene: TRBJ2-1; clone size: NA; D gene: TRBD2; V gene: TRBV6-4; CDR3 protein: CASSARLALRNEQFF; CDR3 DNA: TGTGCCAGCAGTGCGCGACTAGCGCTGAGGAATGAGCAGTTCTTC
J gene: TRBJ2-7; clone size: NA; D gene: TRBD2; V gene: TRBV5-4; CDR3 protein: CASSLAGGPPEQYF; CDR3 DNA: TGTGCCAGCAGCTTGGCGGGAGGGCCTCCCGAGCAGTACTTC
J gene: TRBJ2-4; clone size: NA; D gene: TRBD2; V gene: TRBV11-2; CDR3 protein: CASSLELAGGVSNIQYF; CDR3 DNA: TGTGCCAGCAGCTTAGAACTAGCGGGAGGCGTGTCTAACATTCAGTACTTC
J gene: TRBJ1-2; clone size: NA; D gene: TRBD1; V gene: TRBV18; CDR3 protein: CASSPQGAYGYTF; CDR3 DNA: TGTGCCAGCTCACCACAGGGGGCCTATGGCTACACCTTC
J gene: TRBJ1-5; clone size: few; D gene: NA; V gene: TRBV7-9; CDR3 protein: CASSLGGLGNQPQHF; CDR3 DNA: TGTGCCAGCAGCTTAGGAGGGTTAGGGAATCAGCCCCAGCATTTT
J gene: TRBJ1-1; clone size: once; D gene: TRBD1; V gene: TRBV5-1; CDR3 protein: CASSSRAGGSTEAFF; CDR3 DNA: TGCGCCAGCAGCTCGAGGGCAGGGGGAAGCACTGAAGCTTTCTTT
J gene: TRBJ2-7; clone size: NA; D gene: NA; V gene: TRBV11-2; CDR3 protein: CATTPPPGHRMKQQYF; CDR3 DNA: TGTGCCACCACTCCCCCACCGGGACACCGGATGAAGCAGCAGTACTTC
J gene: TRBJ2-7; clone size: NA; D gene: TRBD2; V gene: TRBV7-2; CDR3 protein: CASSATVAGGSYEQYF; CDR3 DNA: TGTGCCAGCAGCGCCACAGTAGCGGGGGGCTCCTACGAGCAGTACTTC
J gene: TRBJ1-1; clone size: NA; D gene: TRBD1; V gene: TRBV29-1; CDR3 protein: CSGKQGEVNTEAFF; CDR3 DNA: TGCAGCGGAAAACAGGGGGAGGTGAACACTGAAGCTTTCTTT
J gene: TRBJ1-1; clone size: NA; D gene: NA; V gene: TRBV5-5; CDR3 protein: CASSRTYDTEAFF; CDR3 DNA: TGTGCCAGCAGCCGGACCTATGACACTGAAGCTTTCTTT
J gene: TRBJ2-2; clone size: once; D gene: NA; V gene: TRBV19; CDR3 protein: CASGNLFGSGASGELFF; CDR3 DNA: TGTGCCAGCGGCAATTTATTTGGGTCAGGGGCCTCCGGGGAGCTGTTTTTT
J gene: TRBJ2-5; clone size: NA; D gene: NA; V gene: TRBV6-5; CDR3 protein: CASSYRGGTQYF; CDR3 DNA: TGTGCCAGCAGTTACAGGGGGGGGACCCAGTACTTC
J gene: TRBJ2-1; clone size: NA; D gene: NA; V gene: TRBV25-1; CDR3 protein: CASSGYLRSFF; CDR3 DNA: TGTGCCAGCAGTGGTTACTTGAGGAGCTTCTTC
J gene: TRBJ1-1; clone size: NA; D gene: NA; V gene: TRBV4-3; CDR3 protein: CASSPGGTEAFF; CDR3 DNA: TGCGCCAGCAGTCCCGGGGGGACTGAAGCTTTCTTT
J gene: TRBJ2-2; clone size: NA; D gene: NA; V gene: TRBV5-1; CDR3 protein: CASSLDRAGELFF; CDR3 DNA: TGCGCCAGCAGCTTGGACAGGGCCGGGGAGCTGTTTTTT
J gene: TRBJ1-5; clone size: few; D gene: TRBD1; V gene: TRBV4-1; CDR3 protein: CASSQDSGGDQPQHF; CDR3 DNA: TGCGCCAGCAGCCAAGATTCAGGGGGGGATCAGCCCCAGCATTTT
J gene: TRBJ1-6; clone size: NA; D gene: NA; V gene: TRBV30; CDR3 protein: CAWSRRGIPPGNVDSPLHF; CDR3 DNA: TGTGCCTGGAGTAGACGGGGCATCCCCCCGGGGAATGTAGATTCACCCCTCCACTTT
J gene: TRBJ1-3; clone size: few; D gene: NA; V gene: TRBV18; CDR3 protein: CAHSGSGNTIYF; CDR3 DNA: TGTGCCCACTCGGGGTCTGGAAACACCATATATTTT
J gene: TRBJ2-5; clone size: NA; D gene: TRBD2; V gene: TRBV3-1/TRBV3-2; CDR3 protein: CASSQERPNGRARETQYF; CDR3 DNA: TGTGCCAGCAGCCAAGAGCGGCCTAACGGGAGGGCCAGGGAGACCCAGTACTTC
J gene: TRBJ1-1; clone size: few; D gene: TRBD1; V gene: TRBV27; CDR3 protein: CASSAATGSTEAFF; CDR3 DNA: TGTGCCAGCAGTGCAGCGACAGGGAGCACTGAAGCTTTCTTT
J gene: TRBJ1-1; clone size: NA; D gene: NA; V gene: TRBV6-5; CDR3 protein: CASSTGSANTEAFF; CDR3 DNA: TGTGCCAGCAGTACGGGCTCCGCGAACACTGAAGCTTTCTTT
J gene: TRBJ2-1; clone size: NA; D gene: TRBD2; V gene: TRBV11-2; CDR3 protein: CASSLGVSGRVYEQFF; CDR3 DNA: TGTGCCAGCAGCTTAGGGGTTAGCGGGAGGGTCTATGAGCAGTTCTTC
J gene: TRBJ1-2; clone size: NA; D gene: NA; V gene: TRBV28; CDR3 protein: CASSSPGGEDYGYTF; CDR3 DNA: TGTGCCAGCAGTTCCCCTGGGGGGGAGGACTATGGCTACACCTTC
J gene: TRBJ2-7; clone size: NA; D gene: TRBD2; V gene: TRBV5-6; CDR3 protein: CASSRAVSGTPYEQYF; CDR3 DNA: TGTGCCAGCAGCCGGGCGGTTAGCGGGACCCCCTACGAGCAGTACTTC
J gene: TRBJ1-4; clone size: NA; D gene: NA; V gene: TRBV18; CDR3 protein: CASSPSTGFTNEKLFF; CDR3 DNA: TGTGCCAGCTCACCATCCACCGGGTTTACTAATGAAAAACTGTTTTTT
J gene: TRBJ2-7; clone size: few; D gene: TRBD1; V gene: TRBV7-6; CDR3 protein: CASSLGPDRGVYEQYF; CDR3 DNA: TGTGCCAGCAGCTTAGGGCCAGACAGGGGGGTTTACGAGCAGTACTTC
J gene: TRBJ2-3; clone size: NA; D gene: TRBD2; V gene: TRBV10-3; CDR3 protein: CATQLGTSGRADTQYF; CDR3 DNA: TGTGCCACTCAACTGGGGACTAGCGGGAGGGCAGATACGCAGTATTTT
J gene: TRBJ1-1; clone size: few; D gene: NA; V gene: TRBV2; CDR3 protein: CASSVRETEAFF; CDR3 DNA: TGTGCCAGCAGTGTGAGGGAAACTGAAGCTTTCTTT
J gene: TRBJ2-1; clone size: NA; D gene: TRBD2; V gene: TRBV10-3; CDR3 protein: CAISESTGGVSNEQFF; CDR3 DNA: TGTGCCATCAGTGAGTCGACGGGGGGTGTATCCAATGAGCAGTTCTTC
J gene: TRBJ2-7; clone size: NA; D gene: NA; V gene: TRBV28; CDR3 protein: CASTPSWSYEQYF; CDR3 DNA: TGTGCCAGCACCCCCTCGTGGAGCTACGAGCAGTACTTC
J gene: TRBJ2-1; clone size: once; D gene: NA; V gene: TRBV24-1; CDR3 protein: CATSDYAPGGPGDEQFF; CDR3 DNA: TGTGCCACCAGTGATTACGCCCCCGGGGGGCCGGGGGATGAGCAGTTCTTC
J gene: TRBJ1-6; clone size: once; D gene: TRBD1; V gene: TRBV4-3; CDR3 protein: CASSQEVGQAHSPLHF; CDR3 DNA: TGCGCCAGCAGCCAAGAGGTAGGACAGGCCCATTCACCCCTCCACTTT
J gene: TRBJ1-2; clone size: NA; D gene: TRBD1; V gene: TRBV4-3; CDR3 protein: CASSHLDRGLGYTF; CDR3 DNA: TGCGCCAGCAGCCATCTCGACAGGGGGCTTGGCTACACCTTC
J gene: TRBJ2-1; clone size: NA; D gene: NA; V gene: TRBV5-1; CDR3 protein: CASSQDGGSYNEQFF; CDR3 DNA: TGCGCCAGCAGTCAGGACGGTGGCTCCTACAATGAGCAGTTCTTC